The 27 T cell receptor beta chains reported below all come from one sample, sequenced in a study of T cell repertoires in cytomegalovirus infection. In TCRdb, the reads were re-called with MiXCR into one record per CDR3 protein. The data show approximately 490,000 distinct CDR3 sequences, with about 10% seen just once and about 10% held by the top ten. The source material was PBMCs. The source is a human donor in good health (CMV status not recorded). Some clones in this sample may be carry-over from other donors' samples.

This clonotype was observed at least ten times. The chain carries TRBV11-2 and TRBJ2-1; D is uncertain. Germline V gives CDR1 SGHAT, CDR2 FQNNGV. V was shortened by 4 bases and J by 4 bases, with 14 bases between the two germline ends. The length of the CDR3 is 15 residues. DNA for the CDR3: TGTGCCAGCAGCTATCTAAGGAGAGGTTACAATGAGCAGTTCTTC. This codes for CASSYLRRGYNEQFF.

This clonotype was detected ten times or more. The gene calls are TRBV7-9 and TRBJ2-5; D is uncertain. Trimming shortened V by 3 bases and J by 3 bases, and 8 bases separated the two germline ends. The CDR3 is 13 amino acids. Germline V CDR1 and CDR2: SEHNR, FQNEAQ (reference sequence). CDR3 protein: CASSFGSKETQYF. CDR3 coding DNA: TGTGCCAGCAGCTTTGGCAGTAAAGAGACCCAGTACTTC.

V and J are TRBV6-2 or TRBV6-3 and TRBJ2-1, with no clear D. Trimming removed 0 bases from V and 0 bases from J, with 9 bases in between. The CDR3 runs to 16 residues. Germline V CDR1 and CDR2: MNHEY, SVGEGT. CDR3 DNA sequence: TGTGCCAGCAGTTACTCACCCTGGAGCTCCTACAATGAGCAGTTCTTC. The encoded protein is CASSYSPWSSYNEQFF.

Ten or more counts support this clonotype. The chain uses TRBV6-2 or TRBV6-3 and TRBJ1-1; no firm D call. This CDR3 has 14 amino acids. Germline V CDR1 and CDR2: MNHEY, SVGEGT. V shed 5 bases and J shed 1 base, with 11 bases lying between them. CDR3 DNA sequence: TGTGCCAGCAGTCACCGGGTTCGGAACACTGAAGCTTTCTTT. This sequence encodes CASSHRVRNTEAFF.

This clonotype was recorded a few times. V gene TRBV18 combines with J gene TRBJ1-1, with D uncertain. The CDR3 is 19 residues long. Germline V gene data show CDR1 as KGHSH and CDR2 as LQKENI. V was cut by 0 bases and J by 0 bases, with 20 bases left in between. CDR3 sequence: CASSPPASGYYHMNTEAFF. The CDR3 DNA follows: TGTGCCAGCTCACCACCGGCTTCGGGGTATTACCACATGAACACTGAAGCTTTCTTT.

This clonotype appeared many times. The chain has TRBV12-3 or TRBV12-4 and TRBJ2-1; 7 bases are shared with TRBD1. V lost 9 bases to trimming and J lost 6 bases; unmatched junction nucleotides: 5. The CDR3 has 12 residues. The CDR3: CASQDRVNEQFF. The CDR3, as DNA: TGTGCCAGTCAAGACAGGGTCAATGAGCAGTTCTTC.

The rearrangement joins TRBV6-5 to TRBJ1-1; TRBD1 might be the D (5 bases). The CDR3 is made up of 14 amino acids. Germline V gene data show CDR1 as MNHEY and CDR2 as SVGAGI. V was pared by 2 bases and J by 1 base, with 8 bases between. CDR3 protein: CASSYNRRNTEAFF. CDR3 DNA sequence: TGTGCCAGCAGTTACAACAGGCGGAACACTGAAGCTTTCTTT.

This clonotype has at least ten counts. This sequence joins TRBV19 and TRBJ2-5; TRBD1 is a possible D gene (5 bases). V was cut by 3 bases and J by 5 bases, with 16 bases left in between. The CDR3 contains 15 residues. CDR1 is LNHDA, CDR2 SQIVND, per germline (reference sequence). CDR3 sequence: CASSIRANLRETQYF. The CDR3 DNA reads TGTGCCAGTAGTATCAGGGCGAACCTGAGGGAGACCCAGTACTTC.

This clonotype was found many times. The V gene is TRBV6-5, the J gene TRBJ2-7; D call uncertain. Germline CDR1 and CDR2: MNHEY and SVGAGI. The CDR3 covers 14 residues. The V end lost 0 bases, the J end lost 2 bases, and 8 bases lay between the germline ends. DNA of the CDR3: TGTGCCAGCAGTTACTCGAGACAAACCTACGAGCAGTACTTC. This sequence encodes CASSYSRQTYEQYF.

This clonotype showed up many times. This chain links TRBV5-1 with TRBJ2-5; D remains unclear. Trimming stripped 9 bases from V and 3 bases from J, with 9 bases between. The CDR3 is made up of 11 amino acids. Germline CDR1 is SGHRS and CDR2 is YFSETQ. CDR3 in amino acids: CATRGEETQYF. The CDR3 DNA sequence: TGCGCCACCCGAGGCGAAGAGACCCAGTACTTC.

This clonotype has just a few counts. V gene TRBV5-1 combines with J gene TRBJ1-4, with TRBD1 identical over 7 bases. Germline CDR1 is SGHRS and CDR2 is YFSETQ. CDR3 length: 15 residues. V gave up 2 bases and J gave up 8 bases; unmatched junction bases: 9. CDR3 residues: CASSFEDRAYEKLFF. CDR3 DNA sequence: TGCGCCAGCAGCTTCGAAGACAGGGCTTACGAAAAACTGTTTTTT.

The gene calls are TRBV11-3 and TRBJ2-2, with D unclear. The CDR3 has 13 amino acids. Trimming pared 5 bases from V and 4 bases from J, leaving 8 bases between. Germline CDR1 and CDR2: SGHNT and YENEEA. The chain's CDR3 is CASSPKFTGELFF. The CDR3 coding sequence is TGTGCCAGCAGCCCTAAGTTCACCGGGGAGCTGTTTTTT.

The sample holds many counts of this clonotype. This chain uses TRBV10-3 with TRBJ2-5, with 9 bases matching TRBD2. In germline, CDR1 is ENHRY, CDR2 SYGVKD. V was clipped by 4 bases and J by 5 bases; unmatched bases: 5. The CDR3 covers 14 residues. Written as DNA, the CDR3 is TGTGCCATCAGTGGAGCGGCGGGGGGGGAGACCCAGTACTTC. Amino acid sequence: CAISGAAGGETQYF.

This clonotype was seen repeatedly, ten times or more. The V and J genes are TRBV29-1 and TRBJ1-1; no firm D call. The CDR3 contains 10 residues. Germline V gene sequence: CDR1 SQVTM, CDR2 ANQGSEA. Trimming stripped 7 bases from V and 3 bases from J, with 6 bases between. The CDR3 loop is CSAVHTEAFF. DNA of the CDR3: TGCAGCGCCGTCCACACTGAAGCTTTCTTT.

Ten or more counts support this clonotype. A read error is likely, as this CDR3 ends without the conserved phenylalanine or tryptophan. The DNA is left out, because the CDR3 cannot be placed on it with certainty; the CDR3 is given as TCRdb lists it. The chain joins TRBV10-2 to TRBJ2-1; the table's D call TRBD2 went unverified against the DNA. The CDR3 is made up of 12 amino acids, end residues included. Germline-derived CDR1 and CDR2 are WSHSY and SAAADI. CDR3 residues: CASSDSAGGFSL.

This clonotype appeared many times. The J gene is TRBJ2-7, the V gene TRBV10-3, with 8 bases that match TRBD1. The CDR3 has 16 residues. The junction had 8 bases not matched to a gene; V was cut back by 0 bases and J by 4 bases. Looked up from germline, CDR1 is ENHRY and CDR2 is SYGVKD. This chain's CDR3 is CAISESMRQGAYEQYF. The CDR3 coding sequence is TGTGCCATCAGTGAGTCGATGCGGCAGGGGGCTTACGAGCAGTACTTC.

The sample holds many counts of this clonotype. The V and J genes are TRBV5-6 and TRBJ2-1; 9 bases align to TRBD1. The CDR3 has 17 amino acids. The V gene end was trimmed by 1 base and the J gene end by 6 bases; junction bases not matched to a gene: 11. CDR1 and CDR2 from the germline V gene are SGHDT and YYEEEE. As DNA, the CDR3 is TGTGCCAGCAGCTTGAGGCTCTGGGACAGGGCACGCAATGAGCAGTTCTTC. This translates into CASSLRLWDRARNEQFF.

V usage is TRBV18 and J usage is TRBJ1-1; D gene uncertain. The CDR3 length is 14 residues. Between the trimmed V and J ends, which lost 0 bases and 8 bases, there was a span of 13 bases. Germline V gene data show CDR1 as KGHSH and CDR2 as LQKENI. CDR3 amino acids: CASSPPATSGEAFF. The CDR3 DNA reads TGTGCCAGCTCACCACCGGCGACCTCCGGGGAAGCTTTCTTT. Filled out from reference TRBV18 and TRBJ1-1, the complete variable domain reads NAGVMQNPRHLVRRRGQEARLRCSPMKGHSHVYWYRQLPEEGLKFMVYLQKENIIDESGMPKERFSAEFPKEGPSILRIQQVVRGDSAAYFCASSPPATSGEAFFGQGTRLTVV.

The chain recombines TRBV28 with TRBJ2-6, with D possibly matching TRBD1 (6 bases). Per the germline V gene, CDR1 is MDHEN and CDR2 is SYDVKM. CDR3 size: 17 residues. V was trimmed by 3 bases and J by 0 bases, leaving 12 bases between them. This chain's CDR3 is CASSLRQGSSGANVLTF. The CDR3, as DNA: TGTGCCAGCAGTTTGAGGCAGGGGAGCTCTGGGGCCAACGTCCTGACTTTC. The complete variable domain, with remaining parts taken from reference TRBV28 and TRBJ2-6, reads DVKVTQSSRYLVKRTGEKVFLECVQDMDHENMFWYRQDPGLGLRLIYFSYDVKMKEKGDIPEGYSVSREKKERFSLILESASTNQTSMYLCASSLRQGSSGANVLTFGAGSRLTVL.

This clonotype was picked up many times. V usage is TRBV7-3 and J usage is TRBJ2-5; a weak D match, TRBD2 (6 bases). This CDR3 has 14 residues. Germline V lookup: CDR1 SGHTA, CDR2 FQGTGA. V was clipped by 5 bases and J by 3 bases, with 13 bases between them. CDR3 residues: CASSPGGVEETQYF. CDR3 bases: TGTGCCAGCAGCCCCGGGGGTGTGGAAGAGACCCAGTACTTC.

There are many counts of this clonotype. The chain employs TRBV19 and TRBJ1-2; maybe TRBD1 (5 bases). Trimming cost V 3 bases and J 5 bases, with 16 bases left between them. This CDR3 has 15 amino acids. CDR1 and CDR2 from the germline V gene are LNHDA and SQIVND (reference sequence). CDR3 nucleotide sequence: TGTGCCAGTAGTATTCGTCGGGGGGTCGGGTATGGCTACACCTTC. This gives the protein CASSIRRGVGYGYTF.

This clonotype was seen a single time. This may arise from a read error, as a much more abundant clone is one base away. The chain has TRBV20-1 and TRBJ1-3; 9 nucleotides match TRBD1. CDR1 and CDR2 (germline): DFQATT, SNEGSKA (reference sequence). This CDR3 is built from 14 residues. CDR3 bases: TGCAGTGCGCAGACAGGGGGGACTGGAAACACCATAAATTTT. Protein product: CSAQTGGTGNTINF.

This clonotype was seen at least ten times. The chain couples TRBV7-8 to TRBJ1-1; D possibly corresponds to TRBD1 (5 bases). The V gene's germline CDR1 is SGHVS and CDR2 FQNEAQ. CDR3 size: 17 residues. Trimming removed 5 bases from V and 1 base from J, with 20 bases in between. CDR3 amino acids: CASSPPSGGHANTEAFF. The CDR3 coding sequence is TGTGCCAGCAGCCCGCCATCCGGAGGACACGCGAACACTGAAGCTTTCTTT.

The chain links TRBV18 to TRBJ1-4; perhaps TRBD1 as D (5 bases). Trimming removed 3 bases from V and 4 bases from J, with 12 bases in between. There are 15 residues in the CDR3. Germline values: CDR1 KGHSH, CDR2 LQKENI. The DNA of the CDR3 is TGTGCCAGCTCACCCGGGACGTCCCGTAATGAAAAACTGTTTTTT. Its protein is CASSPGTSRNEKLFF. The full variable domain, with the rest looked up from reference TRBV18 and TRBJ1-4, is NAGVMQNPRHLVRRRGQEARLRCSPMKGHSHVYWYRQLPEEGLKFMVYLQKENIIDESGMPKERFSAEFPKEGPSILRIQQVVRGDSAAYFCASSPGTSRNEKLFFGSGTQLSVL.

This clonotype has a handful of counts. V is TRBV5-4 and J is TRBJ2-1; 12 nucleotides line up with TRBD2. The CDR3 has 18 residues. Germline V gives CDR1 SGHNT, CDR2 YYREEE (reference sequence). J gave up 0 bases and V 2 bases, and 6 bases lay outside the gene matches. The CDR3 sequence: CASSFLLAGGSSYNEQFF. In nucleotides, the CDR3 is TGTGCCAGCAGCTTTCTACTAGCGGGGGGCAGCTCCTACAATGAGCAGTTCTTC.

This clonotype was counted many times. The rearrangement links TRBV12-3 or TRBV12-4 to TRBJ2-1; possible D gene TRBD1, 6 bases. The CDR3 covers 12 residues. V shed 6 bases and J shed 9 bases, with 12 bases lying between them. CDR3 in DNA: TGTGCCAGCAGGCGACAGGAGGCTGAGCAGTTCTTC. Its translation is CASRRQEAEQFF.

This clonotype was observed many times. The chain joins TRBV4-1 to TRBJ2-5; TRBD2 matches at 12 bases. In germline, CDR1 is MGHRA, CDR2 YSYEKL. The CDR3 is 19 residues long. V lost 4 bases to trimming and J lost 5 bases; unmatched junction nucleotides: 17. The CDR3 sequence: CASSRGPLAGGPTRETQYF. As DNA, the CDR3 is TGCGCCAGCAGCCGGGGCCCGCTAGCGGGAGGGCCCACGCGGGAGACCCAGTACTTC.